The present T cell receptor (beta chain) was sequenced within a study of blood T cell repertoires in COVID-19. Participant-given clinical history determined each cohort assignment. Produced via immunoSEQ multiplex PCR; TCRdb's table is partial and in-frame only. This table has 300,000 to 450,000 clones, more than 75% appearing once. Germline V CDR1 and CDR2: LGHDT, YNNKEL (reference sequence). The CDR3 is 15 residues long. The germline V and J ends were trimmed by 1 base and 5 bases, with 11 bases remaining between them. The receptor was derived from a man aged 35 to 55 in a cohort exposed to, infected with or recovered from COVID-19 (not recorded which). The chain joins TRBV3-1 (or the pseudogene TRBV3-2) to TRBJ1-4; a possible D gene is TRBD1 (6 bases). Sequencing was done on a sample of PBMCs or T cells enriched from blood (not recorded which). CDR3 coding DNA: TGTGCCAGCAGCCAAGGGCAACAGGGCAATGAAAAACTGTTTTTT. It is translated as CASSQGQQGNEKLFF.